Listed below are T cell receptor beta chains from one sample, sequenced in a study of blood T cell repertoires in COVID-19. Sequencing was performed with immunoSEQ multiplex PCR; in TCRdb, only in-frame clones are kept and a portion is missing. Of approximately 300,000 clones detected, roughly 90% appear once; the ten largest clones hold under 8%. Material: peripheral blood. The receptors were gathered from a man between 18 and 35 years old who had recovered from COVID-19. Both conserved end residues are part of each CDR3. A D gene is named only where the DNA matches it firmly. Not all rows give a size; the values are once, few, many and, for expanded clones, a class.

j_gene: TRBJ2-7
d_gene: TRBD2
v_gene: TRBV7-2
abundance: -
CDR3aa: CASSEGLADSYEQYF
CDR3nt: TGTGCCAGCAGCGAGGGACTAGCGGACTCCTACGAGCAGTACTTC

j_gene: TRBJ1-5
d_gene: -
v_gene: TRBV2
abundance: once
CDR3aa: CASSPDTHNQPQHF
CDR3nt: TGTGCCAGCAGTCCCGACACCCACAATCAGCCCCAGCATTTT

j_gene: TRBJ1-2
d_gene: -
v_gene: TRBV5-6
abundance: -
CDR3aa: CASRGQSYGYTF
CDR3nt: TGTGCCAGCCGCGGACAGTCCTATGGCTACACCTTC

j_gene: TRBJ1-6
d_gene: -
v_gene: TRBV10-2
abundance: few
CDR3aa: CASRTGTRGNSPLHF
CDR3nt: TGCGCCAGCAGGACCGGGACAAGGGGCAATTCACCCCTCCACTTT

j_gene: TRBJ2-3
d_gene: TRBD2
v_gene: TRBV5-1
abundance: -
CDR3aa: CASSPGGAGGGDTQYF
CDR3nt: TGCGCCAGCAGCCCGGGGGGTGCGGGGGGAGGAGATACGCAGTATTTT

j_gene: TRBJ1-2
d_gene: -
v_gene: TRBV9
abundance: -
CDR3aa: CASSSTLINYGYTF
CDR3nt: TGTGCCAGCAGCTCCACCCTAATCAACTATGGCTACACCTTC

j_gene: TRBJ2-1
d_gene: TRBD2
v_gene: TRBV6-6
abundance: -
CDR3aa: CASSYPPSGRGNEQFF
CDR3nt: TGTGCCAGCAGTTACCCTCCTAGCGGGAGGGGCAATGAGCAGTTCTTC

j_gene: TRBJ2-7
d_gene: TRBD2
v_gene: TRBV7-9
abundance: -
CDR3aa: CASSSGLAGAYEQYF
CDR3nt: TGTGCCAGCAGCTCCGGACTAGCGGGGGCCTACGAGCAGTACTTC

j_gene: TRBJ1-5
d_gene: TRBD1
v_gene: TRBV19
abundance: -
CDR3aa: CASRDGTGFNQPQHF
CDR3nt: TGTGCCAGTAGGGACGGGACAGGGTTTAATCAGCCCCAGCATTTT

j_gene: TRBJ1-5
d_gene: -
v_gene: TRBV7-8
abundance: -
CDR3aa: CASSSGQAVFNQPQHF
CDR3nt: TGTGCCAGCAGCTCCGGACAAGCCGTCTTCAATCAGCCCCAGCATTTT

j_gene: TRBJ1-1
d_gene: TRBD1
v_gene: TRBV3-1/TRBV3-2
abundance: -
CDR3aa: CASKGAPGHYTEAFF
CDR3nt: TGTGCCAGCAAGGGGGCCCCAGGACACTACACTGAAGCTTTCTTT

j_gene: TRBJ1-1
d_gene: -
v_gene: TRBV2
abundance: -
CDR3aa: CASSVLAGYPEAFF
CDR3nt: TGTGCCAGCAGTGTCCTGGCAGGCTACCCTGAAGCTTTCTTT

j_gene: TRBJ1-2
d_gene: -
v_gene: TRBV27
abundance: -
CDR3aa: CASSPQRSYYGYTF
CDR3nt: TGTGCCAGCAGCCCCCAACGGAGTTACTATGGCTACACCTTC

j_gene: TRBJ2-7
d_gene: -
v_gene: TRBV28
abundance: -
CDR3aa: CASSFGVYFYEQYF
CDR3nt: TGTGCCAGCAGCTTCGGGGTTTACTTCTACGAGCAGTACTTC

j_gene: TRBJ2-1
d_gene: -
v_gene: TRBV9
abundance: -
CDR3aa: CASSVEVGVSYNEQFF
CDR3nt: TGTGCCAGCAGCGTAGAAGTGGGAGTCTCCTACAATGAGCAGTTCTTC

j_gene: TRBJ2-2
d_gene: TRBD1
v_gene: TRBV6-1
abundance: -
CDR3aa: CASSERSKVFGTGLPGELFF
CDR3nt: TGTGCCAGCAGTGAAAGGTCTAAGGTCTTCGGGACAGGGTTGCCCGGGGAGCTGTTTTTT

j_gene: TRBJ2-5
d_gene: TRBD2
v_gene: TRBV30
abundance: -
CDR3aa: CAWTPGTRLQETQYF
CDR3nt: TGTGCCTGGACGCCGGGGACTAGACTTCAAGAGACCCAGTACTTC

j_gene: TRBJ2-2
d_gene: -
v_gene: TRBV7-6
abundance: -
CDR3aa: CASSEGRGTGELFF
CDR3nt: TGTGCCAGCAGCGAAGGAAGGGGCACCGGGGAGCTGTTTTTT

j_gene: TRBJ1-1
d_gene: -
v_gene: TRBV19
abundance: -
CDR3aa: CASSALPGLGSNTEAFF
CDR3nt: TGTGCCAGTAGTGCCCTCCCGGGACTGGGATCTAACACTGAAGCTTTCTTT

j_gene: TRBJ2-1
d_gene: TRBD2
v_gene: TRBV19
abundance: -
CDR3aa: CASIRTGGVGNEQFF
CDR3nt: TGTGCCAGTATCAGGACGGGGGGAGTGGGCAATGAGCAGTTCTTC

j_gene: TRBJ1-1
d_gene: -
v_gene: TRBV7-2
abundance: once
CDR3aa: CASSRSIQGNTEAFF
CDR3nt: TGTGCCAGCAGCCGTAGCATACAGGGGAACACTGAAGCTTTCTTT

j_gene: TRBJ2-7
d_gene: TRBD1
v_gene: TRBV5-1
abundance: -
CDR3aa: CASSIETGYEQYF
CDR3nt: TGCGCCAGCAGCATCGAGACAGGGTACGAGCAGTACTTC

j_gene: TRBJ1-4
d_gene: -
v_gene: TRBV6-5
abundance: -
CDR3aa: CATASGQTNEKLFF
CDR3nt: TGTGCCACCGCGTCCGGACAGACCAATGAAAAACTGTTTTTT

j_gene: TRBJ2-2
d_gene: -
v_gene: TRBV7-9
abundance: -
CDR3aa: CALSSGVLPNTGELFF
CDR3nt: TGTGCCCTCTCGTCGGGGGTTCTTCCGAACACCGGGGAGCTGTTTTTT

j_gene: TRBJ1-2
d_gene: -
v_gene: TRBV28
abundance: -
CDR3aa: CASSTTNREYGYTF
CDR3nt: TGTGCCAGCAGCACGACGAACAGGGAATATGGCTACACCTTC

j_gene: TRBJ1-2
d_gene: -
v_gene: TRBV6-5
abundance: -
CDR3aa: CASSYLASNGYTF
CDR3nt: TGTGCCAGCAGTTATTTAGCTTCCAATGGCTACACCTTC

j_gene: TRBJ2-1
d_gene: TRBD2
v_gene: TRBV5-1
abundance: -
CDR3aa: CASSPQGGGRTYNEQFF
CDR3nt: TGCGCCAGCAGCCCGCAGGGAGGCGGGAGGACTTACAATGAGCAGTTCTTC

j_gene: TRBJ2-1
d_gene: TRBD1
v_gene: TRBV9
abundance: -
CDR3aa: CASSQQGITYNEQFF
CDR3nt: TGTGCCAGCAGCCAACAGGGGATTACCTACAATGAGCAGTTCTTC

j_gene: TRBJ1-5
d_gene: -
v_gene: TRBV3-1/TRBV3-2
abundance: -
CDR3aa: CASSQYGDNQPQHF
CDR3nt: TGTGCCAGCAGCCAATACGGGGACAATCAGCCCCAGCATTTT

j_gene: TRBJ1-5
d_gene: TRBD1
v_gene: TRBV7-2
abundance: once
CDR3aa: CASSLGQGGQPQHF
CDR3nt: TGTGCCAGCAGCTTAGGACAGGGAGGACAGCCCCAGCATTTT

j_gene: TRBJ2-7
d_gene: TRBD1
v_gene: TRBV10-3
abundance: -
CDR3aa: CAISESRDRENYEQYF
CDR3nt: TGTGCCATCAGTGAGTCGAGGGACAGGGAAAACTACGAGCAGTACTTC

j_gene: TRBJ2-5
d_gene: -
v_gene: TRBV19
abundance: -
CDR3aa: CASSIGEQETQYF
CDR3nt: TGTGCCAGTAGTATCGGGGAACAAGAGACCCAGTACTTC

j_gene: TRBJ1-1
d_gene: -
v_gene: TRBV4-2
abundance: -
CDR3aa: CASSQVSGNTEAFF
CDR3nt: TGTGCCAGCAGCCAAGTGTCAGGGAACACTGAAGCTTTCTTT

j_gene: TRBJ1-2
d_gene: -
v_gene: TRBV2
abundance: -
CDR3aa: CASGGQLVNYGYTF
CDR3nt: TGTGCCAGCGGCGGACAGCTGGTTAACTATGGCTACACCTTC

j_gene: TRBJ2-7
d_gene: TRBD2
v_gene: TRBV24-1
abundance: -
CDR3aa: CATSDGTSREQYF
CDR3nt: TGTGCCACCAGTGACGGGACTAGCCGTGAGCAGTACTTC

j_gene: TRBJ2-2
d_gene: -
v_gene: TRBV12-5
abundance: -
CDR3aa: CASGLVQGDTGELFF
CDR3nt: TGTGCTAGTGGTTTGGTACAAGGGGACACCGGGGAGCTGTTTTTT

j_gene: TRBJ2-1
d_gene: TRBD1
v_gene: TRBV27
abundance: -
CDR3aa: CASSLNRGRSEQFF
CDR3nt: TGTGCCAGCAGTTTAAACAGGGGGCGCAGTGAGCAGTTCTTC

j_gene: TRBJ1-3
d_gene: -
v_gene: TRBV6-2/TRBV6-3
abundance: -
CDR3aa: CASSSRPGFGNTIYF
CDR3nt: TGTGCCAGCAGTTCCCGGCCGGGATTTGGAAACACCATATATTTT

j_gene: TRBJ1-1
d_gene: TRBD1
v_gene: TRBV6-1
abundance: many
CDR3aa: CASSEGIGTAPSTEAFF
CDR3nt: TGTGCCAGCAGTGAAGGAATCGGGACAGCCCCTTCCACTGAAGCTTTCTTT

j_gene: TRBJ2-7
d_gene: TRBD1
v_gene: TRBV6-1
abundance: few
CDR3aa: CASSVGGQGLRPYEQYF
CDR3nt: TGTGCCAGCAGTGTTGGAGGACAGGGCCTTCGGCCTTACGAGCAGTACTTC

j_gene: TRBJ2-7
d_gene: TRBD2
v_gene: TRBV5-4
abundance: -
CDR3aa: CASSTGLAEYEQYF
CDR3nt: TGTGCCAGCAGCACAGGACTAGCCGAATACGAGCAGTACTTC

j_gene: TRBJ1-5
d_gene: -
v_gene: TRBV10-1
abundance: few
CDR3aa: CASSEAGNQPQHF
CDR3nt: TGCGCCAGCAGTGAGGCAGGCAATCAGCCCCAGCATTTT

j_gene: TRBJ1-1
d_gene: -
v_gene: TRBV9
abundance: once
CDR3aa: CASSVLLDSNTEAFF
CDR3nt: TGTGCCAGCAGCGTCCTGTTGGACAGTAACACTGAAGCTTTCTTT

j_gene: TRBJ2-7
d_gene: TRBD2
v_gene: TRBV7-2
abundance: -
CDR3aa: CASSLGLAGVETSF
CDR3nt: TGTGCCAGCAGCCTAGGGTTAGCGGGGGTCGAAACCAGCTTC